Following are 17 T cell receptor beta chains from one sample sequenced in a study of cytomegalovirus exposure and HLA in healthy donors (dated by TCRdb to 2016 to 2017). Libraries were constructed by the immunoSEQ multiplex PCR assay. The multiplex PCR relied on a mix of 60 forward primers for TCR Vbeta segments and 13 reverse primers for TCR Jbeta segments. In TCRdb, the immuneACCESS table is reduced to in-frame sequences with V and J assigned. These tables do not hold every clone; where another copy was compared, an unresolved V gene accounts for under half, and the others remain unexplained. This sample lists 200,000 or so clones; about three quarters were detected once. Of the sample, 15% to 18% is held by the ten largest clones. Sequenced material: PBMCs. These receptors all come from a man aged 35 to 55 in good health and CMV-seronegative.

On this clone: The same CDR3 arises from other DNA sequences in this sample as well. This sequence joins TRBV2 and TRBJ2-7; D is unclear. The V and J ends lost 5 bases and 3 bases respectively, with 5 bases between them. Germline CDR1 reads SNHLY; CDR2 reads FYNNEI. The CDR3 length is 11 residues. This chain's CDR3 is CASSSLYEQYF. For the CDR3, the DNA is TGTGCCAGCAGTTCCCTCTACGAGCAGTACTTC.

The gene calls are TRBV28 and TRBJ2-3, with 9 bases aligning to TRBD1. CDR1 MDHEN and CDR2 SYDVKM come from the germline V gene. Losses at the gene ends were 5 bases for V and 0 bases for J; bases not matched to a gene: 3. The CDR3 contains 15 residues. The CDR3 DNA follows: TGTGCCAGCAGTCAGGACAGGGGTAGCACAGATACGCAGTATTTT. This codes for CASSQDRGSTDTQYF.

Worth noting for this clone: In the same sample, other DNA sequences code for this CDR3. The rearrangement joins TRBV18 to TRBJ1-1, with no clear D. Trimming took off 2 bases at V and 4 bases at J, with 11 bases between the two ends. The CDR3 sequence is 14 residues long. Germline V gene lookup returns CDR1 KGHSH and CDR2 LQKENI. The CDR3 region has the DNA TGTGCCAGCTCACCAACCGGGGTGGGCACTGAAGCTTTCTTT. Protein product: CASSPTGVGTEAFF.

The chain employs TRBV27 and TRBJ1-6, with no clear D. This CDR3 has 12 residues. The V and J ends lost 5 bases and 7 bases respectively, with 6 bases between them. The V gene's germline CDR1 is MNHEY and CDR2 SMNVEV (reference sequence). The CDR3 region is CASSLGNSPLHF. CDR3 nucleotide sequence: TGTGCCAGCAGTCTCGGGAATTCACCCCTCCACTTT.

V gene TRBV5-1 combines with J gene TRBJ2-7, with TRBD1 matching over 10 bases. CDR3 length: 14 residues. V lost 4 bases and J lost 3; bases outside the gene matches: 4. Germline lookup yields CDR1 SGHRS and CDR2 YFSETQ. This chain's CDR3 is CASSTRTGGYEQYF. The CDR3 DNA is TGCGCCAGCAGCACCCGGACAGGGGGCTACGAGCAGTACTTC.

The chain joins TRBV14 to TRBJ1-2; the D gene is possibly TRBD1 (5 bases). Germline assignment: CDR1 SGHDN and CDR2 FVKESK. V was clipped by 4 bases and J by 4 bases, with 7 bases between them. The CDR3 totals 12 residues. The CDR3 sequence: CASSLGGYGYTF. CDR3 nucleotides: TGTGCCAGCAGCCTGGGGGGCTATGGCTACACCTTC.

In this sample, this clone turned up once. The V gene is TRBV5-1, the J gene TRBJ2-7, with 7 positions matching TRBD1. J was trimmed by 3 bases and V by 0 bases; bases with no gene match: 3. Per the germline V gene, CDR1 is SGHRS and CDR2 is YFSETQ. This CDR3 contains 14 residues. CDR3 sequence (DNA): TGCGCCAGCAGCTTGGGGGCAGGGGGCTACGAGCAGTACTTC. Translating gives CASSLGAGGYEQYF.

The chain has TRBV5-4 and TRBJ2-3, with D possibly matching TRBD2 (6 bases). In germline, CDR1 is SGHNT, CDR2 YYREEE (reference sequence). The V and J ends lost 3 bases and 1 base respectively, with 15 bases between them. CDR3 length: 16 residues. The CDR3 spells CASSSWQASGTDTQYF. The CDR3 DNA follows: TGTGCCAGCAGCTCATGGCAGGCTAGCGGCACAGATACGCAGTATTTT.

This clone has just a few counts. The chain couples TRBV15 to TRBJ2-5, with 14 bases identical to TRBD2. The germline V gene encodes CDR1 LNHNV and CDR2 YYDKDF (reference sequence). This CDR3 has 17 amino acids. J was trimmed by 5 bases and V by 1 base; bases with no gene match: 6. CDR3 amino acids: CATSRVGTSGRFETQYF. CDR3 nucleotide sequence: TGTGCCACCAGCAGAGTAGGGACTAGCGGGAGATTTGAGACCCAGTACTTC.

This chain uses TRBV18 with TRBJ1-1; D not resolved. The V end was cut by 4 bases, the J end by 1 base, with 7 bases between. This CDR3 region has 13 residues. CDR1 KGHSH and CDR2 LQKENI come from the germline V gene. Here the CDR3 reads CASSLDWNTEAFF. In nucleotides, the CDR3 is TGTGCCAGCTCACTCGACTGGAACACTGAAGCTTTCTTT. Filled out from reference TRBV18 and TRBJ1-1, the complete variable domain reads NAGVMQNPRHLVRRRGQEARLRCSPMKGHSHVYWYRQLPEEGLKFMVYLQKENIIDESGMPKERFSAEFPKEGPSILRIQQVVRGDSAAYFCASSLDWNTEAFFGQGTRLTVV.

The table lists this clone with a few counts. The chain carries TRBV5-5 and TRBJ1-1; 10 bases line up with TRBD1. Trimming at V came to 4 bases and at J to 10 bases, leaving 10 bases not matched to a gene. This CDR3 comprises 14 residues. Germline V gene sequence: CDR1 SGHKS, CDR2 YYEKEE (reference sequence). CDR3 coding DNA: TGTGCCAGCAGCCGAGGGACAGGGGTCGGCGGAGCTTTCTTT. This codes for CASSRGTGVGGAFF. The whole variable domain, filled in from reference TRBV5-5 and TRBJ1-1, reads DAGVTQSPTHLIKTRGQQVTLRCSPISGHKSVSWYQQVLGQGPQFIFQYYEKEERGRGNFPDRFSARQFPNYSSELNVNALLLGDSALYLCASSRGTGVGGAFFGQGTRLTVV.

Note on this clone: One junction end disagrees with the germline gene, perhaps due to a read error. The chain combines TRBV2 with TRBJ1-3; D is possibly TRBD1 (6 bases). Germline values: CDR1 SNHLY, CDR2 FYNNEI. The CDR3 contains 15 residues. The CDR3 DNA sequence: TGTGCCAGCGAACCGGGACACCTCTCTGGAAACGCCATATATTTT. It encodes CASEPGHLSGNAIYF.

The V call is TRBV28, the J call TRBJ1-6; a weak D match, TRBD1 (6 bases). Trimming stripped 2 bases from V and 9 bases from J, with 11 bases between. This CDR3 spans 14 amino acids. Germline CDR1 reads MDHEN; CDR2 reads SYDVKM. The DNA of the CDR3 is TGTGCCAGCAGTTTAAACAGGGAGGGTTCACCCCTCCACTTT. It codes for CASSLNREGSPLHF.

CDR3 DNA: TGCGCCAGCAGACAGAGTAGCGGGAGGGGGCGCACAGATACGCAGTATTTT. Translating it yields CASRQSSGRGRTDTQYF. V is TRBV5-1 and J is TRBJ2-3, with TRBD2 matching over 11 bases. The ends lost 5 bases at V and 1 base at J; junction bases unmatched: 9. Germline CDR1 reads SGHRS; CDR2 reads YFSETQ. The CDR3 spans 17 residues. The full variable domain, completed using reference TRBV5-1 and TRBJ2-3, is KAGVTQTPRYLIKTRGQQVTLSCSPISGHRSVSWYQQTPGQGLQFLFEYFSETQRNKGNFPGRFSGRQFSNSRSEMNVSTLELGDSALYLCASRQSSGRGRTDTQYFGPGTRLTVL.

This clone occurred a few times. The chain combines TRBV6-4 with TRBJ1-1; D not resolved. V lost 3 bases to trimming and J lost 2 bases, with 7 bases between them. In germline, CDR1 is MRHNA, CDR2 SNTAGT. The CDR3 consists of 13 residues. CDR3 residues: CASSETRNTEAFF. CDR3 sequence (DNA): TGTGCCAGCAGTGAAACCAGAAACACTGAAGCTTTCTTT.

This clone was counted a few times. Written as DNA, the CDR3 is TGCAGCGTTGATCGCGCGAACACCGGGGAGCTGTTTTTT. It translates to CSVDRANTGELFF. The chain links TRBV29-1 to TRBJ2-2; D ambiguous. CDR3 length equals 13 residues. Germline V gene lookup returns CDR1 SQVTM and CDR2 ANQGSEA. V lost 3 bases and J lost 0, with 5 bases in between.

This clone was counted a single time. The chain is built from TRBV27 and TRBJ2-7, with TRBD1 as a possible D gene (7 bases). V shed 5 bases and J shed 4 bases, with 18 bases lying between them. CDR1 and CDR2 (germline): MNHEY, SMNVEV (reference sequence). The CDR3 is 15 residues long. In DNA form, the CDR3 reads TGTGCCAGCAGTCTCCACAGGGGCGGGGAATACGAGCAGTACTTC. This codes for CASSLHRGGEYEQYF.